This TCR beta chain originates from a study of cytomegalovirus exposure and HLA in healthy donors. Overall study results and limits: The listing of roughly 160 TCR beta chains classed them as cytomegalovirus-associated.

The PCR had 60 Vbeta and 13 Jbeta primers. Method: immunoSEQ multiplex PCR; TCRdb's copy keeps in-frame clones and lacks some. This sample has some 180,000 clones, with roughly 87% found just once. For this clone: Its antigen is unknown.

Between the trimmed V and J ends, which lost 7 bases and 3 bases, there was a span of 16 bases. CDR1 and CDR2 from the germline V gene are SNHLY and FYNNEI. The CDR3 covers 15 residues. Healthy bone marrow donors made up the donors. Material: PBMCs. The chain uses TRBV2 and TRBJ2-1; D may be TRBD2 (6 bases). The receptor was derived from a girl under three years old in good health and CMV-seronegative. The CDR3, as DNA: TGTGCCAGCACCACCCCCGGGGGAGTCTACAATGAGCAGTTCTTC. Translating it yields CASTTPGGVYNEQFF.